This is a list of T cell receptor beta chains from one sample in a study of OX40 agonist ivuxolimab in advanced cancers. Some clones are missing from TCRdb's copy, which holds only in-frame ones; the method was immunoSEQ multiplex PCR. The sample yields some 72,000 clones, approximately 84% seen once. Source: CD4+ or CD8+ T cells sorted from blood, taken in a trial of the OX40 agonist ivuxolimab. The origin of the receptors is an adult with an advanced solid tumor such as melanoma, head and neck, liver or kidney cancer. The CDR3 runs from the conserved cysteine through the conserved F or W. A D gene is named only where the DNA matches it firmly. Clone size is not always given. Where it is, it says once, few, many or a class for expanded clones.

V	D	size	J	CDR3	DNA
TRBV2	.	.	TRBJ1-1	CASTQRERGAFF	TGTGCCAGCACTCAGAGGGAAAGGGGAGCTTTCTTT
TRBV10-3	.	.	TRBJ1-3	CAIKTENGNTIYF	TGTGCCATCAAGACCGAAAACGGAAACACCATATATTTT
TRBV5-1	TRBD2	.	TRBJ2-7	CASSPSLAGEGYEQYF	TGCGCCAGCAGCCCGTCCTTAGCGGGAGAAGGATACGAGCAGTACTTC
TRBV6-5	TRBD1	.	TRBJ1-5	CASSITGGSNQPQHF	TGTGCCAGCAGTATAACAGGGGGAAGCAATCAGCCCCAGCATTTT
TRBV5-1	.	.	TRBJ1-6	CASSPGGVRDSPLHF	TGCGCCAGCAGCCCGGGTGGGGTTCGGGATTCACCCCTCCACTTT
TRBV18	.	.	TRBJ2-7	CASSPFTGPNSYEQYF	TGTGCCAGCTCACCGTTTACCGGACCCAACTCCTACGAGCAGTACTTC
TRBV7-3	.	.	TRBJ2-5	CASSLDSQSLEQYF	TGTGCCAGCAGCTTGGACAGCCAATCCTTAGAGCAGTACTTC
TRBV28	.	.	TRBJ2-7	CASSLWGEQYF	TGTGCCAGCAGCTTATGGGGAGAGCAGTACTTC
TRBV6-4	.	.	TRBJ1-1	CASSVEENTEAFF	TGTGCCAGCAGTGTCGAGGAGAACACTGAAGCTTTCTTT
TRBV19	.	.	TRBJ1-1	CASSIRVGFEAFF	TGTGCCAGTAGTATCAGGGTCGGTTTCGAAGCTTTCTTT
TRBV29-1	.	.	TRBJ1-1	CSFPIQGWAFF	TGCAGCTTCCCCATACAGGGTTGGGCTTTCTTT
TRBV19	TRBD1	once	TRBJ2-7	CASSALDRSSYEQYF	TGTGCCAGTAGTGCCTTGGACAGGAGCTCCTACGAGCAGTACTTC
TRBV9	TRBD2	.	TRBJ2-5	CASNIAGLGETQYF	TGTGCCAGCAATATAGCGGGGCTAGGAGAGACCCAGTACTTC
TRBV29-1	.	.	TRBJ1-5	CSVVIQGGQPQHF	TGCAGCGTTGTCATACAGGGAGGTCAGCCCCAGCATTTT
TRBV19	TRBD1	.	TRBJ2-5	CASSLTGGLKTQYF	TGTGCCAGTAGTCTGACAGGGGGCCTCAAGACCCAGTACTTC
TRBV28	TRBD1	.	TRBJ1-1	CASSKDRGNTEAFF	TGTGCCAGCAGCAAGGACAGGGGGAACACTGAAGCTTTCTTT
TRBV7-9	.	.	TRBJ2-7	CASRAGDEQYF	TGTGCCAGCAGGGCAGGGGACGAGCAGTACTTC
TRBV19	.	.	TRBJ1-5	CASSIARKNQPQHF	TGTGCCAGTAGTATAGCGAGGAAGAATCAGCCCCAGCATTTT
TRBV20-1	.	.	TRBJ2-5	CSATGQETQYF	TGCAGTGCTACCGGGCAAGAGACCCAGTACTTC
TRBV28	.	.	TRBJ1-1	CASSPPGRGREAFF	TGTGCCAGCAGTCCGCCGGGCAGGGGTAGGGAAGCTTTCTTT
TRBV6-1	TRBD1	.	TRBJ1-2	CASRSGGSYGYTF	TGTGCCAGCAGGTCAGGGGGTAGCTATGGCTACACCTTC
TRBV18	TRBD1	.	TRBJ2-2	CASSPTMGQATGELFF	TGTGCCAGCTCACCGACGATGGGACAGGCCACCGGGGAGCTGTTTTTT
TRBV4-3	TRBD2	once	TRBJ2-7	CASSQVISGLAGVYEQYF	TGCGCCAGCAGCCAAGTAATTTCCGGACTAGCGGGAGTGTACGAGCAGTACTTC
TRBV7-9	.	.	TRBJ2-1	CASSSVGEQFF	TGTGCCAGCAGCTCGGTGGGGGAGCAGTTCTTC
TRBV27	.	.	TRBJ2-7	CASSLVWGHYEQYF	TGTGCCAGCAGTTTGGTGTGGGGCCACTACGAGCAGTACTTC
TRBV5-1	.	.	TRBJ1-1	CASSEGIPRAEAFF	TGCGCCAGCAGCGAGGGGATCCCTAGGGCTGAAGCTTTCTTT
TRBV6-5	.	.	TRBJ2-2	CASSYLLTGELFF	TGTGCCAGCAGTTACCTTCTAACCGGGGAGCTGTTTTTT
TRBV10-1	.	.	TRBJ1-6	CASSVGTRNSPLHF	TGCGCCAGCAGTGTAGGGACAAGGAATTCACCCCTCCACTTT
TRBV6-5	.	.	TRBJ2-4	CASSLTGAKNIQYF	TGTGCCAGCAGTCTGACAGGAGCCAAAAACATTCAGTACTTC
TRBV4-1	.	.	TRBJ1-5	CASSQEVGGRNQPQHF	TGCGCCAGCAGCCAAGAAGTCGGGGGACGGAATCAGCCCCAGCATTTT
TRBV7-9	.	.	TRBJ1-3	CASSLGSGNTIYF	TGTGCCAGCAGCTTAGGGTCTGGAAACACCATATATTTT
TRBV5-4	.	.	TRBJ2-7	CASSLGGAGEQYF	TGTGCCAGCAGCCTGGGGGGGGCAGGTGAGCAGTACTTC
TRBV5-5	.	.	TRBJ2-5	CASSPRGAQETQYF	TGTGCCAGCAGCCCCAGGGGGGCCCAAGAGACCCAGTACTTC
TRBV27	TRBD1	.	TRBJ1-1	CASRTAQGVYMNTEAFF	TGTGCCAGCAGAACCGCGCAGGGGGTTTACATGAACACTGAAGCTTTCTTT
TRBV7-9	.	.	TRBJ1-1	CASSLGSRIRNTEAFF	TGTGCCAGCAGCTTAGGGTCCCGGATTAGGAACACTGAAGCTTTCTTT
TRBV10-3	.	.	TRBJ1-1	CAISYDQGGTEAFF	TGTGCCATCTCTTATGACCAAGGGGGGACTGAAGCTTTCTTT
TRBV28	.	.	TRBJ2-1	CASRTADRHNEQFF	TGTGCCAGCAGGACCGCCGACAGGCACAATGAGCAGTTCTTC
TRBV6-5	TRBD1	.	TRBJ1-4	CASSYSGTGGGKLFF	TGTGCCAGCAGTTACTCCGGGACAGGGGGCGGAAAACTGTTTTTT
TRBV9	.	.	TRBJ2-5	CASSVDPQIQETQYF	TGTGCCAGCAGCGTAGACCCCCAAATCCAAGAGACCCAGTACTTC
TRBV15	TRBD2	many	TRBJ2-4	CATSRESGGGSKNIQYF	TGTGCCACCAGCAGAGAGTCGGGAGGCGGGTCCAAAAACATTCAGTACTTC
TRBV7-9	.	once	TRBJ2-7	CASSLLAAETYEQYF	TGTGCCAGCAGCTTACTCGCCGCAGAGACCTACGAGCAGTACTTC